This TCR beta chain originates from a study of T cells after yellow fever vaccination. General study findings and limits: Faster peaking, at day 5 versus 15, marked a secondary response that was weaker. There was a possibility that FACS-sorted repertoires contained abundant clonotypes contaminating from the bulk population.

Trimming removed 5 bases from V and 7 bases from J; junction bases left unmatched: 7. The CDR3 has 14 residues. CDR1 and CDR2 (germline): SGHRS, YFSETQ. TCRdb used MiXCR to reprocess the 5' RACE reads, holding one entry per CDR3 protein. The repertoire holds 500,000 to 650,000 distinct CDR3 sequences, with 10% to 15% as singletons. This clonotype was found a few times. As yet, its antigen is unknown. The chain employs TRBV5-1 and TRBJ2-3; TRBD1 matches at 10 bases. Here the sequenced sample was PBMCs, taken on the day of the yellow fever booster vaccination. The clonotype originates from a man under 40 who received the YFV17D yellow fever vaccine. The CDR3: CASRQTGGVNTQYF. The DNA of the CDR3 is TGCGCCAGCAGACAGACAGGGGGCGTAAATACGCAGTATTTT. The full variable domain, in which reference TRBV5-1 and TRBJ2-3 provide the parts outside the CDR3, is KAGVTQTPRYLIKTRGQQVTLSCSPISGHRSVSWYQQTPGQGLQFLFEYFSETQRNKGNFPGRFSGRQFSNSRSEMNVSTLELGDSALYLCASRQTGGVNTQYFGPGTRLTVL.